The clone carrying this T cell receptor (beta chain) was observed a few times. Its antigen is not identified. The ends were cut back, 6 bases at V and 4 bases at J, with 21 bases in the middle. This CDR3 contains 16 residues. Looked up from germline, CDR1 is MNHEY and CDR2 is SVGEGT. This entry is derived from a study of vaccination and CD4 T cells after COVID-19. Study at large: Overlapping SARS-CoV-2, HCoV-NL63, HCoV-OC43 and HCoV-229E spike peptides were used to stimulate cells.

Cultured CD4+ T-cell DNA underwent Oncomine TCR Beta short-read sequencing. After culture, CD4+ T cells served as the source for genomic DNA extraction. TCRdb processed the PCR reads anew with MiXCR; each CDR3 protein has one entry. Of around 10,000 distinct CDR3 sequences listed, under 35% are singletons. Treatment denoted: approximately nine-day PBMC culture with coronavirus spike peptide pools or control peptides (ViraFEST assay). These CD4+ T cells came from an unexposed donor, sampled before the COVID-19 pandemic (2011-2018). Via ViraFEST, peptide pools expanded antigen-specific T cells before TCR sequencing.

The genes are TRBV6-2 or TRBV6-3 and TRBJ2-5, with D possibly matching TRBD2 (6 bases). The source is a human donor in good health. What was sequenced was CD4+ T cells from blood, cultured in vitro. The CDR3 DNA sequence: TGTGCCAGCAGCCTCCATAGCGGAGTTGGGCCAGAGACCCAGTACTTC. It specifies CASSLHSGVGPETQYF.